This TCR beta chain was found in a study of molecular identifiers for immune sequencing clone quantification (dated by TCRdb to the late 2010s). The study in broad terms: For a replicate experiment, the RNA from either approximately 20,000 or 100,000 naive CD8 T cells was divided into five aliquots, and four of those aliquots went on to sequencing. This methods study benchmarked molecular-identifier clustering-based TCR repertoire sequencing (MIDCIRS) and TCR RNA copy counting, using CD8 T cells to do so. What the research found in general, with its limitations: The naive libraries included spiked-in Jurkat TCR RNA (around 10 copies' worth), and this RNA is not part of the donor repertoire. Even against a background of about a million naive CD8 T cells, spiked-in Jurkat TCR RNA amounting to a single cell's worth was reported to be detectable. Modeling gave approximately 3 recovered TCR RNA copies per cell versus 9.5 to 10 by digital PCR, implying 25% to 30% capture efficiency. When barcode sub-clustering was not used, chimeric consensus sequences inflated TCR diversity, with chimeras reaching as high as 47%. Highly expanded clone sizes could be underestimated if identical TCR molecules share a barcode. In CMV-specific effector cells, clones with more than 20 RNA copies accounted for over 97% of molecules, whereas in naive cells such clones accounted for under 1%.

Library construction relied on PCR. TCRdb shows the sequencer as NextSeq 500. Bulk TCR libraries were generated as previously described, with the TCR primers listed in Table S5 used. Total RNA was purified with the Qiagen AllPrep DNA/RNA kit. Before analysis, reads from multiple sequencing runs of the same library were pooled. The source study handled its data this way. Reads were retained only if an exact TCR constant sequence was present, and the retained reads were trimmed to 150 nt and grouped according to their 12-nt molecular barcodes. Within each barcode group, reads were sub-clustered at a 15% Levenshtein threshold, and quality-weighted consensus sequences were built per RNA molecule. Non-functional sequences were filtered out, along with any lower-count sequence sitting one edit away from another sequence. Based on fitting two negative binomial distributions, any barcode sub-cluster with under 20% of the maximum read count was discarded. Using fastp trimming at Q25 and MiXCR clonotype assembly, TCRdb reanalyzed the public sequencing data and kept in-frame beta chains. For every CDR3 protein sequence, its rows merge into one entry that carries the most common genes and DNA. TCRdb's processing, not the authors', yielded these V and J calls. This sample comprises under 600,000 distinct CDR3 sequences, less than 30% of them detected only once. 0.7% to 0.9% of the sample comes from the top ten.

This clonotype appeared a few times. The clone's antigen remains unknown. Base quality data are lacking; no much larger clone is found one base away. Libraries of naive CD8 T cells were built from anywhere between about 18,000 and 1,000,000 sorted cells, with 10%, 30% or 50% of the purified RNA used. On a BD FACSAria II, naive CD8 T cells were FACS-sorted as CD8+CD4-CCR7+CD45RA+ and collected into RLT Plus buffer. To test detection sensitivity, Jurkat RNA equal to approximately ten TCR copies was added to samples of roughly 18,000-1,000,000 naive CD8 T cells. CD8 T cells were enriched with RosetteSep CD8+ T Cell Enrichment Cocktail and Ficoll-Paque, followed by ACK red cell lysis. Its CDR3 holds 15 amino acids, cysteine through phenylalanine. This entry keeps only the CDR3 DNA: 45 bases, framed from base 1. V was cut back by 5 bases and J by 4 bases, leaving a gap of 17 bases between them. The germline V gene encodes CDR1 LGHNA and CDR2 YSLEER.

This TCR was recovered from a human donor in good health. Some libraries in this study had Jurkat cell RNA spiked in. Recombination connected TRBV4-3 to TRBJ1-1; the D gene lacks a confident call. Sequencing was carried out using naive CD8+ T cells from blood, with Jurkat cell RNA spiked in. Reading the label with the study, this specimen's cell subset or site is: FACS-sorted CD8+CD4-CCR7+CD45RA+ naive T cells. The nucleotides read TGCGCCAGCAGCTACAACCTGATTGGGTCCACTGAAGCTTTCTTT. Its protein is CASSYNLIGSTEAFF.